The present entry profiles one TCR beta chain with its context. The specificity of this receptor is unknown. Per-nucleotide qualities are absent, and no much larger clonotype sits a single base away. This record comes from a study of T cell responses to AZD1222 COVID-19 vaccine (TCRdb year 2021). About the investigation overall: AZD1222 recipients with second doses at about 4 weeks or about 12 weeks were pooled, because spike-specific TCR depth and breadth did not differ between schedules. TCR sequencing was performed for roughly 250 trial participants, of whom around 210 were given two doses of AZD1222 and some 25 were given two doses of MenACWY control vaccine. Trial participants were enrolled into age subgroups of 18-55, 56-69 and 70-plus years, which contained 148, 28 and 57 TCR-sequenced participants, respectively.

General study outcomes and caveats: Participants were mostly white British and included more females than males, and it was suggested by the authors that clonal diversity may have been underestimated. Only 5 to 7 AZD1222 recipients were SARS-CoV-2 seropositive at baseline, limiting conclusions about previously exposed vaccinees. Nearly half of unique spike-specific TCRs reportedly recognized epitopes outside regions mutated in the B.1.351 and B.1.1.7 variants. After two AZD1222 doses, both the breadth and the depth of spike-specific TCRs were significantly higher than at day 0 and than in MenACWY recipients. In the small 56-69-year group, the increase in depth fell short of significance, most likely because of low power. Because no day 14 peak-response samples were available, repertoires were characterized only after the peak T cell response. The whole spike protein was spanned by vaccine-associated CD4 TCRs, and dominant responses were seen in regions 160-218 and 743-854.

The CDR3 regions of human TCRbeta chains were analyzed by immunosequencing. The study's own analysis went as follows. Repertoire TCRs were matched against a reference library of SARS-CoV-2-specific TCRs generated with the MIRA antigen-specificity platform. Breadth was defined as the fraction of unique TCRs that were SARS-CoV-2-associated. Depth was defined as the fraction of total T cells that were SARS-CoV-2-associated. Each spike-specific TCR was assigned to its reactive spike region and to a CD4 or CD8 class using the MIRA data. Log10-transformed breadth and depth values were compared by one-way ANOVA with Sidak's multiple comparisons tests. In its TCRdb copy, this immuneACCESS table keeps in-frame sequences only and misses some clones. Where compared with another copy, unresolved V genes explain less than half of these, and the others have no known cause. The V and J calls and clone size are taken from that table; D and trimming were inferred from the DNA. For this sample the table gives under 150,000 clones, of which roughly 92% were detected only once. In total, the top ten clones hold 5% of the sample.

From V the trimming removes 6 bases and from J it removes 5 bases, while the gene matches leave 9 bases of the junction unaccounted for. The germline V gene supplies CDR1 MDHEN and CDR2 SYDVKM. The CDR3 runs 14 amino acids, cysteine and phenylalanine included. Kept here is only the CDR3 DNA, which spans 42 bases and is read in frame from base 1. Sample time point, as interpreted from the label and publication: baseline before first vaccination. Samples from vaccinated people were obtained from the UK trials COV001 and COV002, which included a single-blind randomized controlled phase 2/3 trial of AZD1222 (ChAdOx1 nCoV-19) in healthy adults. For TCRbeta chain sequencing, PBMC samples from trial participants were taken at day 0 and at day 28 after the second dose.

Sample: peripheral blood, taken on day 0 of AZD1222 vaccination. The sequence links TRBV28 to TRBJ2-7; 8 bases in between match TRBD1. This receptor was taken from an adult in good health. The DNA sequence is as follows: TGTGCCAGCAGCTCGACAGGGGTACTCGACGAGCAGTACTTC. Its amino acids are CASSSTGVLDEQYF.